The sequence of this T cell receptor (beta chain) was determined in a study of T cells in Graves' hyperthyroidism and ophthalmopathy. This CDR3 region has 15 residues. CDR1 MNHEY and CDR2 SMNVEV come from the germline V gene (reference sequence). There were TCR beta CDR3 regions amplified from RNA transcripts. With the HTBI primer set, the TCR CDR3 went through a first round of RT-PCR. TCRdb called the multiplex PCR reads again in MiXCR, with one record for every CDR3 protein. The table has 500,000 to 550,000 distinct CDR3 sequences, around 20% seen once; the top ten hold around 27%. On this clonotype: Sequence at one end of the junction differs from germline and may be a read error.

Sequenced: blood. This receptor was obtained from a man between 18 and 29 years old with Graves' hyperthyroidism. The rearrangement links TRBV27 to TRBJ2-7; no clear D gene. The CDR3 DNA is TGTGTCAGCAGTTTTGGACCGACTTTCATCCGGGAGCAGTACTTC. The encoded protein is CVSSFGPTFIREQYF.